A selection of T cell receptor beta chains follows, all from one sample in a study of T cell responses to AZD1222 COVID-19 vaccine. Method: immunoSEQ multiplex PCR; TCRdb's copy keeps in-frame clones and lacks some. The repertoire consists of approximately 140,000 clones, with more than 70% occurring once and the leading ten covering over 2.5%. The specimen was peripheral blood, collected on day 0 of AZD1222 vaccination. The receptors shown here come from an adult in good health. Both conserved end residues are trimmed from each CDR3.

TRBV4-2	TRBJ2-1	ASSQDLAGTSTDNEQF
TRBV7-9	TRBJ2-7	ASSPPGLADEQY
TRBV11-2	TRBJ2-5	ASSSRQSRKETQY
TRBV27	TRBJ1-5	ASTRENQPQH
TRBV11-2	TRBJ2-1	ASSLVKGGPRYNEQF
TRBV14	TRBJ1-6	ASRDRAYNSPLH
TRBV18	TRBJ2-1	ASSPLAGNEQF
TRBV30	TRBJ1-2	AWSLFGAGGYGYT
TRBV7-2	TRBJ2-3	ASSWAESNTQY
TRBV29-1	TRBJ2-7	SVSLPGHTYEQY
TRBV3-1/TRBV3-2	TRBJ2-3	ASSQDLPGQGPDTQY
TRBV15	TRBJ2-1	ATSGPGGHSYNEQF
TRBV9	TRBJ2-1	ASSVGGSYNEQF
TRBV6-5	TRBJ2-7	ASSYSTAYEQY
TRBV11-1	TRBJ2-3	ASRSGISTDTQY
TRBV7-2	TRBJ2-3	ASSLGGPPDTQY
TRBV5-1	TRBJ2-1	ASSFQRSSYNEQF
TRBV4-3	TRBJ2-1	ASSQRLAVTDEQF
TRBV3-1/TRBV3-2	TRBJ2-1	ASSQAGGSEQF
TRBV21-1	TRBJ1-4	ASRTSDRTSKLGEKLF
TRBV27	TRBJ2-5	ASSPKQGLETQY
TRBV11-2	TRBJ1-6	ASSTGSPSSPLH
TRBV2	TRBJ2-6	ASNPPGQRSSGANVLT
TRBV2	TRBJ1-2	ASSEAGQAYGYT
TRBV28	TRBJ2-3	ASSLFSPGDATDTQY
TRBV5-1	TRBJ2-3	ASSRTGQDTQY
TRBV7-2	TRBJ2-2	ASSLGQGAGAGELF
TRBV6-2/TRBV6-3	TRBJ2-7	ASSYQAGGPYEQY
TRBV28	TRBJ2-1	ASSPGTSGRNGGF
TRBV6-2/TRBV6-3	TRBJ2-7	ASSDPSGRLYEQY
TRBV7-2	TRBJ2-1	ASSHTSGLGYEQF
TRBV5-5	TRBJ2-1	ASSFFSRKGDEQF